These 14 T cell receptor beta chains came from one sample sequenced in a study of T-cell memory formation after mild COVID-19. One entry per CDR3 protein, called by TCRdb with MiXCR from the 5' RACE reads. The sample holds more than 350,000 distinct CDR3 sequences, under 25% seen once. Sequenced input: PBMCs or a T cell subset sorted from them (not recorded which). Source of these receptors: an adult woman who had mild COVID-19 (a few samples of this study predate the infection). Cell type and time point are not known.

This clonotype was observed a few times. The chain carries TRBV4-2 and TRBJ1-2; the D gene is possibly TRBD1 (5 bases). CDR1 LGHNA and CDR2 YNFKEQ come from the germline V gene. Trimming stripped 0 bases from V and 6 bases from J, with 17 bases between. The CDR3 sequence is 16 residues long. For the CDR3, the DNA is TGTGCCAGCAGCCAAGATCTATCGGGAAGGGGTCATGGCTACACCTTC. Its translation: CASSQDLSGRGHGYTF.

This clonotype showed up just a few times. The CDR3 coding sequence is TGCGCCAGCAGCTTGGCCCTAATTGGTAGAACAGATACGCAGTATTTT. The encoded protein is CASSLALIGRTDTQYF. The V and J genes are TRBV5-1 and TRBJ2-3, with D unresolved. The CDR3 contains 16 residues. V shed 0 bases and J shed 3 bases, with 14 bases lying between them. Germline CDR1 is SGHRS and CDR2 is YFSETQ.

In this sample, this clonotype turned up a few times. The chain carries TRBV7-2 and TRBJ1-2, with D hard to call. The germline V gene has CDR1 SGHTA and CDR2 FQGNSA. Between the trimmed V and J ends, which lost 5 bases and 7 bases, there was a span of 29 bases. This CDR3 is 18 amino acids long. The chain's CDR3 is CASSPRLSRVVPVVGYTF. The DNA of the CDR3 is TGTGCCAGCAGCCCCCGCCTTTCGAGGGTGGTACCCGTTGTTGGCTACACCTTC. The whole variable domain, remainder taken from reference TRBV7-2 and TRBJ1-2, is GAGVSQSPSNKVTEKGKDVELRCDPISGHTALYWYRQSLGQGLEFLIYFQGNSAPDKSGLPSDRFSAERTGGSVSTLTIQRTQQEDSAVYLCASSPRLSRVVPVVGYTFGSGTRLTVV.

This clonotype showed up many times. The V call is TRBV7-9, the J call TRBJ2-7; D not resolved. Trimming shortened V by 1 base and J by 2 bases, and 9 bases separated the two germline ends. From germline, CDR1 is SEHNR and CDR2 FQNEAQ (reference sequence). The CDR3 is made up of 14 amino acids. The CDR3 protein is CASSLEIAAYEQYF. The CDR3 coding sequence is TGTGCCAGCAGCTTAGAAATCGCTGCCTACGAGCAGTACTTC.

In its sample, this clonotype was seen a few times. The rearrangement links TRBV5-1 to TRBJ1-1; D gene ambiguous. From germline, CDR1 is SGHRS and CDR2 YFSETQ. Deletions cut 6 bases from V and 8 bases from J, with 11 bases between. CDR3 size: 11 residues. The CDR3: CASKIETEAFF. The CDR3 nucleotides read TGCGCCAGCAAGATCGAGACAGAAGCTTTCTTT.

The chain combines TRBV2 with TRBJ2-4, with D possibly being TRBD1 (5 bases). The CDR3 sequence is 13 residues long. Germline V CDR1 and CDR2: SNHLY, FYNNEI. V was pared by 3 bases and J by 8 bases, with 11 bases between. The CDR3 here is CASSDGASYIQYF. The DNA of the CDR3 is TGTGCCAGCAGTGATGGGGCCAGCTACATTCAGTACTTC.

This chain joins TRBV10-3 and TRBJ1-3, with 8 bases that match TRBD1. The CDR3 runs 15 residues. After removal of 4 bases from V and 0 bases from J, the junction contained 2 bases not matched to a gene. From germline, CDR1 is ENHRY and CDR2 SYGVKD. CDR3 residues: CAISVDRASGNTIYF. In DNA form, the CDR3 reads TGTGCCATCAGTGTGGACAGGGCCTCTGGAAACACCATATATTTT.

This clonotype has a handful of counts. This rearrangement joins TRBV5-1 to TRBJ1-2; 9 bases align to TRBD1. This CDR3 region has 13 residues. CDR1 is SGHRS and CDR2 is YFSETQ in the germline V gene. The ends lost 3 bases at V and 6 bases at J; junction bases unmatched: 3. The CDR3 bases are TGCGCCAGCAGCTGGACAGGGGCGGATGGCTACACCTTC. Translated: CASSWTGADGYTF.

V gene TRBV5-4 combines with J gene TRBJ1-6; 11 bases map to TRBD1. In germline, CDR1 is SGHNT, CDR2 YYREEE (reference sequence). The V segment lost 4 bases and the J segment 10 bases; nucleotides outside the gene matches: 10. The CDR3 covers 16 residues. CDR3 DNA sequence: TGTGCCAGCAGCCCCGGACAGGGGGCGCAACAATCACCCCTCCACTTT. Translated, it gives CASSPGQGAQQSPLHF.

V usage is TRBV5-1 and J usage is TRBJ2-1; the match to TRBD1 covers 7 bases. V dropped 4 bases and J dropped 3; count of bases not matched to a gene: 10. Per germline, CDR1 SGHRS and CDR2 YFSETQ. CDR3 length: 16 residues. CDR3 nucleotide sequence: TGCGCCAGCAGCGAACTCGGACAGGCGAACTACAATGAGCAGTTCTTC. Protein sequence: CASSELGQANYNEQFF.

This clonotype has more than one count but fewer than ten. The genes are TRBV20-1 and TRBJ2-7, with 16 bases aligning to TRBD2. Germline loops: CDR1 DFQATT, CDR2 SNEGSKA (reference sequence). There are 19 residues in the CDR3. Losses at the gene ends were 4 bases for V and 0 bases for J; bases not matched to a gene: 12. The CDR3 DNA reads TGCAGTGCTACAGATCCGGGACTAGCGGGAGGGAGTAACTCCTACGAGCAGTACTTC. Its translation: CSATDPGLAGGSNSYEQYF.

The chain carries TRBV19 and TRBJ2-1; 7 nucleotides line up with TRBD1. This CDR3 comprises 14 residues. CDR1 is LNHDA and CDR2 is SQIVND in the germline V gene (reference sequence). Trimming cost V 6 bases and J 9 bases; bases outside gene matches: 11. The CDR3 coding sequence is TGTGCCAGTAGGGGAGAGGGGGCGCTTGTTGAGCAGTTCTTC. Protein sequence: CASRGEGALVEQFF.

In its sample, this clonotype was seen a few times. The rearrangement joins TRBV5-1 to TRBJ2-3; 9 nucleotides line up with TRBD1. With 4 bases clipped from V and 4 bases from J, the junction kept 4 bases outside the gene matches. The V gene's germline CDR1 is SGHRS and CDR2 YFSETQ. The CDR3 is made up of 14 amino acids. CDR3 bases: TGCGCCAGCAGCCAGGACAGGGGTGCAGATACGCAGTATTTT. Protein: CASSQDRGADTQYF.

The genes are TRBV25-1 and TRBJ1-2; D remains ambiguous. Germline V gene data show CDR1 as MGHDK and CDR2 as SYGVNS. The CDR3 spans 12 residues. V shed 6 bases and J shed 2 bases, with 7 bases lying between them. The CDR3: CASRVGNYGYTF. The CDR3, as DNA: TGTGCCAGCAGGGTAGGGAACTATGGCTACACCTTC.